A selection of T cell receptor beta chains follows, all from one sample in a study of blood T cell repertoires in COVID-19. The repertoire was sequenced with immunoSEQ multiplex PCR; TCRdb's copy has only in-frame clones and lacks some. The sample consists of 170,000 or so clones, approximately 88% of them appearing once. The specimen was peripheral blood. These receptors came from a young man with active or convalescent COVID-19. CDR3s include the opening cysteine and the closing phenylalanine or tryptophan. D genes are given only for firm matches. Clone sizes are given selectively: once, few, many, or a class where the clone is expanded.

TRBJ1-2 TRBV5-1 TRBD1 - CASSPTGVGYTF TGCGCCAGCAGCCCGACAGGGGTTGGCTACACCTTC
TRBJ1-6 TRBV5-5 - - CASAGGVGNSPLHF TGTGCCAGCGCGGGAGGGGTCGGCAATTCACCCCTCCACTTT
TRBJ1-2 TRBV27 TRBD1 few CASGYTQGARGYTF TGTGCCAGCGGCTATACACAGGGGGCAAGGGGCTACACCTTC
TRBJ1-1 TRBV30 - - CAWSSGLNTEAFF TGTGCCTGGAGTTCTGGACTTAACACTGAAGCTTTCTTT
TRBJ2-3 TRBV10-3 - - CAISAGSANTDTQYF TGTGCCATCAGTGCGGGGTCAGCCAACACAGATACGCAGTATTTT
TRBJ2-7 TRBV28 TRBD2 - CASSFLSGRSTYEQYF TGTGCCAGCAGTTTCCTTAGCGGGAGGTCTACCTACGAGCAGTACTTC
TRBJ2-3 TRBV14 TRBD2 - CASSLSGGRRSDTQYF TGTGCCAGCAGCCTCTCCGGCGGGAGGAGATCAGATACGCAGTATTTT
TRBJ2-2 TRBV15 TRBD2 - CATSSQAQLAGTTNTGELFF TGTGCCACCAGCAGCCAAGCTCAGCTAGCGGGTACTACGAACACCGGGGAGCTGTTTTTT
TRBJ1-3 TRBV5-1 TRBD1 - CASSWGQGAGNTIYF TGCGCCAGCAGCTGGGGACAGGGGGCTGGAAACACCATATATTTT
TRBJ2-1 TRBV6-5 TRBD2 - CASSRTSGSYNEQFF TGTGCCAGCAGTCGGACTAGCGGGAGTTACAATGAGCAGTTCTTC
TRBJ1-5 TRBV21-1 - few CASSFYRGRNQPQHF TGTGCCAGCAGCTTCTACAGGGGGCGAAATCAGCCCCAGCATTTT
TRBJ2-5 TRBV7-2 TRBD1 - CASSMGQGRETQYF TGTGCCAGCAGCATGGGACAGGGGCGGGAGACCCAGTACTTC
TRBJ1-1 TRBV29-1 TRBD1 - CSVADRAAFF TGCAGCGTAGCCGACAGGGCCGCTTTCTTT
TRBJ1-2 TRBV6-1 TRBD1 - CASSEWGQGLIRNGYTF TGTGCCAGCAGTGAATGGGGACAGGGGTTGATAAGAAATGGCTACACCTTC
TRBJ2-7 TRBV4-3 - - CASSQEVSGYEQYF TGCGCCAGCAGCCAAGAGGTTTCGGGTTACGAGCAGTACTTC
TRBJ1-6 TRBV2 TRBD1 - CASRGTGRNSPLHF TGTGCCAGCAGGGGGACAGGGAGGAATTCACCCCTCCACTTT
TRBJ2-3 TRBV5-1 - - CASSLEGRTDTQYF TGCGCCAGCAGCTTAGAGGGCCGCACAGATACGCAGTATTTT
TRBJ1-6 TRBV30 TRBD1 - CAWRQGLGNSPLHF TGTGCCTGGCGACAGGGGTTGGGTAATTCACCCCTCCACTTT
TRBJ1-4 TRBV18 TRBD1 few CASSSFTQGATTNEKLFF TGTGCCAGCTCATCGTTTACTCAGGGGGCCACAACTAATGAAAAACTGTTTTTT
TRBJ2-3 TRBV3-1/TRBV3-2 TRBD2 - CASSRWTSGGGDTQYF TGTGCCAGCAGCCGATGGACTAGCGGGGGGGGAGATACGCAGTATTTT
TRBJ2-7 TRBV4-1 - - CASSQDRGPEQYF TGCGCCAGCAGCCAAGATCGCGGCCCCGAGCAGTACTTC
TRBJ1-4 TRBV3-1/TRBV3-2 - - CASSSRTASEKLFF TGTGCCAGCAGCTCGCGGACAGCCTCCGAAAAACTGTTTTTT
TRBJ1-6 TRBV2 - few CASSLREYNSPLHF TGTGCCAGCAGTCTCAGGGAATATAATTCACCCCTCCACTTT
TRBJ2-1 TRBV15 - - CATSRDRGWWDEQFF TGTGCCACCAGCAGAGACAGGGGATGGTGGGATGAGCAGTTCTTC
TRBJ2-2 TRBV11-2 TRBD2 - CASSLGLAGVNTGELFF TGTGCCAGCAGCCTAGGACTAGCGGGAGTAAATACCGGGGAGCTGTTTTTT
TRBJ2-7 TRBV11-1 TRBD2 - CASSSSGRGYEQYF TGTGCCAGCAGCTCTAGCGGGAGAGGCTACGAGCAGTACTTC
TRBJ1-5 TRBV2 TRBD1 - CASSWGQGGNNQPQHF TGTGCCAGCAGTTGGGGACAGGGAGGAAACAATCAGCCCCAGCATTTT
TRBJ1-5 TRBV7-9 TRBD1 - CASSPGTGGNQPQHF TGTGCCAGCAGCCCCGGGACAGGGGGCAATCAGCCCCAGCATTTT
TRBJ1-2 TRBV5-4 - - CASSSGGTNYGYTF TGTGCCAGCAGCTCCGGGGGAACTAACTATGGCTACACCTTC
TRBJ2-3 TRBV9 - - CASSPTSGLSTDTQYF TGTGCCAGCAGCCCCACAAGTGGACTTAGCACAGATACGCAGTATTTT
TRBJ2-1 TRBV4-2 - few CASSQDSPQLHFNNEQFF TGTGCCAGCAGCCAAGACTCTCCACAGCTTCATTTTAACAATGAGCAGTTCTTC
TRBJ1-5 TRBV2 - - CASSEGGAPQHF TGTGCCAGCAGTGAAGGGGGAGCCCCCCAGCATTTT
TRBJ2-1 TRBV5-1 - - CASSEGDTYNEQFF TGCGCCAGCAGCGAGGGGGACACTTACAATGAGCAGTTCTTC
TRBJ2-5 TRBV18 TRBD2 - CASSRGLTYQETQYF TGTGCCAGCTCAAGGGGACTAACGTACCAAGAGACCCAGTACTTC
TRBJ2-7 TRBV6-2/TRBV6-3 - - CASSIGPGGPYEQYF TGTGCCAGCAGTATTGGGCCTGGAGGCCCCTACGAGCAGTACTTC
TRBJ2-7 TRBV27 - - CASSLGPGAPYEQYF TGTGCCAGCAGTTTAGGCCCAGGGGCCCCCTACGAGCAGTACTTC
TRBJ2-1 TRBV9 TRBD1 - CASSEGTGAYNEQFF TGTGCCAGCAGCGAGGGGACAGGGGCCTACAATGAGCAGTTCTTC
TRBJ1-2 TRBV5-1 - - CASSLSQNNYGYTF TGCGCCAGCAGCTTGAGTCAGAATAACTATGGCTACACCTTC
TRBJ1-1 TRBV5-1 - - CASSLNVGSTEAFF TGCGCCAGCAGCTTGAATGTGGGGAGCACTGAAGCTTTCTTT
TRBJ1-6 TRBV4-2 - - CASRLSGSYSPLHF TGTGCCAGCAGGCTATCAGGGTCTTATTCACCCCTCCACTTT
TRBJ1-4 TRBV19 TRBD1 - CASSIFSLAGQNEKLFF TGTGCCAGTAGTATATTCTCGCTCGCGGGACAGAATGAAAAACTGTTTTTT